This T cell receptor (beta chain) was observed in a study of blood T cells in healthy people across ages. Findings and limits, study-wide: Expanded clonotype shifts may have been confounded, as the donors had an unknown CMV status.

Next came a second PCR, run for roughly 6 to 11 cycles, which used a sample-barcoded 5' primer along with a J-beta primer mix. TCRdb used MiXCR to reprocess the 5' RACE reads, holding one entry per CDR3 protein. The data show some 760,000 distinct CDR3 sequences, more than 20% seen once. Notes on this clonotype: Its antigen remains unknown.

Trimming shortened V by 8 bases and J by 5 bases, and 24 bases separated the two germline ends. There are 16 residues in the CDR3. CDR1 MNHNS and CDR2 SASEGT come from the germline V gene. These same records also appear under a second study, on T cells of mothers and their children.

Sample: blood. The source is a boy between 5 and 17 years old in good health. This chain uses TRBV6-1 with TRBJ2-5; D is possibly TRBD2 (6 bases). In DNA, the CDR3 is TGTGCCAGCGGCCAGGGCGGGAACCTAGACGGGGAGACCCAGTACTTC. This codes for CASGQGGNLDGETQYF.